Below, 10 T cell receptor beta chains from the same sample are listed, as sequenced in a study of cytomegalovirus exposure and HLA in healthy donors (dated by TCRdb to between 2016 and 2019). The library was generated by the immunoSEQ multiplex PCR assay. For the multiplex PCR, a mixture combining 60 forward primers for TCR Vbeta segments and 13 reverse primers for TCR Jbeta segments was used. TCRdb provides this immuneACCESS table in a form limited to in-frame rearrangements. Some clones are lacking; in checked studies, under half of them reflect an unresolved V gene, and why the rest are absent is not known. This sample lists approximately 300,000 clones; 80% to 90% were detected once. The biggest ten clones account for more than 1.5% of the sample. The sample was PBMCs. These TCRs come from a woman between 40 and 50 years old in good health and CMV-seropositive.

This chain uses TRBV7-8 with TRBJ2-1, with 9 bases identical to TRBD2. The V gene's germline CDR1 is SGHVS and CDR2 FQNEAQ. This CDR3 has 15 residues. V lost 4 bases and J lost 2; bases outside the gene matches: 3. CDR3 sequence: CASSSTSGTYNEQFF. For the CDR3, the DNA is TGTGCCAGCAGCTCGACTAGCGGAACCTACAATGAGCAGTTCTTC. Together with reference TRBV7-8 and TRBJ2-1, the CDR3 gives the full variable domain: GAGVSQSPRYKVAKRGQDVALRCDPISGHVSLFWYQQALGQGPEFLTYFQNEAQLDKSGLPSDRFFAERPEGSVSTLKIQRTQQEDSAVYLCASSSTSGTYNEQFFGPGTRLTVL.

This sequence joins TRBV30 and TRBJ1-2; TRBD1 aligns across 7 bases. Germline-derived CDR1 and CDR2 are GTSNPN and SVGIG (reference sequence). Unmatched junction bases numbered 12, after V lost 0 bases and J lost 5 bases. This CDR3 region has 16 residues. The CDR3 loop is CAWSVAGGQRNYGYTF. The CDR3 nucleotides are TGTGCCTGGAGTGTAGCGGGGGGACAGAGAAATTATGGCTACACCTTC. The full variable domain, rest sourced from reference TRBV30 and TRBJ1-2, is SQTIHQWPATLVQPVGSPLSLECTVEGTSNPNLYWYRQAAGRGLQLLFYSVGIGQISSEVPQNLSASRPQDRQFILSSKKLLLSDSGFYLCAWSVAGGQRNYGYTFGSGTRLTVV.

This clone showed up just once. The chain recombines TRBV5-1 with TRBJ2-3; TRBD2 aligns across 7 bases. V shed 5 bases, J shed 1 base, and the junction held 4 bases outside the gene matches. CDR3 length equals 14 residues. Germline loops: CDR1 SGHRS, CDR2 YFSETQ. The DNA for the CDR3 is TGCGCCAGCAGTGGTCTAGCGGGCACAGATACGCAGTATTTT. This gives the protein CASSGLAGTDTQYF. Full variable domain (outside the CDR3, taken from reference TRBV5-1 and TRBJ2-3): KAGVTQTPRYLIKTRGQQVTLSCSPISGHRSVSWYQQTPGQGLQFLFEYFSETQRNKGNFPGRFSGRQFSNSRSEMNVSTLELGDSALYLCASSGLAGTDTQYFGPGTRLTVL.

V gene TRBV5-4 combines with J gene TRBJ2-7, with 7 nucleotides matching TRBD2. V lost 4 bases, J lost 0 bases, and 4 bases stayed unmatched. Germline CDR1 reads SGHNT; CDR2 reads YYREEE (reference sequence). This CDR3 is 14 amino acids long. CDR3 coding DNA: TGTGCCAGCAGCGCGAGCGGGAACTCCTACGAGCAGTACTTC. Its translation is CASSASGNSYEQYF.

The chain joins TRBV5-8 to TRBJ2-4; 7 bases align to TRBD1. This CDR3 is built from 15 residues. CDR1 SGHTS and CDR2 YDEGEE come from the germline V gene. The V and J ends lost 5 bases and 4 bases, in that order; junction bases with no gene match: 9. CDR3 region: CASSSGTARKNIQYF. CDR3 nucleotides: TGTGCCAGCAGTTCTGGGACAGCTAGAAAAAACATTCAGTACTTC.

This clone has a single count. This chain connects TRBV5-1 to TRBJ2-2, with D perhaps matching TRBD2 (6 bases). Germline CDR1 is SGHRS and CDR2 is YFSETQ. There are 16 residues in the CDR3. V dropped 0 bases and J dropped 3 bases, with 12 bases sitting between them. In DNA, the CDR3 is TGCGCCAGCAGCTTGGAGGAACTAGCAGACACCGGGGAGCTGTTTTTT. Translating it yields CASSLEELADTGELFF.

The chain recombines TRBV11-2 with TRBJ2-5; the D gene is possibly TRBD1 (6 bases). The last part of the DNA fits TRBJ2-7 better; the J call may be wrong. This CDR3 is 15 amino acids long. CDR1 and CDR2 from the germline V gene are SGHAT and FQNNGV. CDR3 sequence (DNA): TGTGCCAGCAGCTTAGAAAGTGGTACAGGGCTCGAGCAGTACTTC. It yields the protein CASSLESGTGLEQYF.

This sequence joins TRBV7-9 and TRBJ2-3; D is ambiguous. V was cut by 5 bases and J by 0 bases, with 12 bases left in between. This CDR3 region has 15 residues. Germline CDR1 and CDR2: SEHNR and FQNEAQ (reference sequence). The CDR3: CASSMTLTSTDTQYF. The CDR3 DNA follows: TGTGCCAGCAGCATGACTCTAACTAGCACAGATACGCAGTATTTT.

V usage is TRBV11-3 and J usage is TRBJ2-1, with D perhaps matching TRBD1 (6 bases). Germline V lookup: CDR1 SGHNT, CDR2 YENEEA. V dropped 9 bases and J dropped 8 bases, with 11 bases sitting between them. The CDR3 spans 11 residues. The CDR3 sequence is CASQGPDEQFF. CDR3 in DNA: TGTGCCAGTCAGGGGCCGGATGAGCAGTTCTTC.

The rearrangement joins TRBV6-4 to TRBJ1-1; no definite D call. There are 14 residues in the CDR3. Germline CDR1 reads MRHNA; CDR2 reads SNTAGT. Deletions cut 3 bases from V and 1 base from J, with 9 bases between. Here the CDR3 reads CASSESAGNTEAFF. CDR3 sequence (DNA): TGTGCCAGCAGTGAGTCGGCAGGGAACACTGAAGCTTTCTTT.